At least ten counts were recorded for the clone carrying this TCR beta chain. Antigen: not known. MiXCR, applied by TCRdb to the 5' RACE reads, yields one record per CDR3 protein. The data show roughly 250,000 distinct CDR3 sequences, approximately 9% seen once. This sample is part of a study of CD8 T cells in ankylosing spondylitis. V was pared by 5 bases and J by 7 bases, with 15 bases between. The germline CDR1 and CDR2 sequences are SEHNR and FQNEAQ (reference sequence). This CDR3 is 14 amino acids long. Study observations and caveats: Within matched ankylosing spondylitis synovial fluid, disease-linked clones were reportedly significantly enriched.

The sequenced sample consisted of blood, either unsorted or a sorted T cell fraction (not recorded which). This chain joins TRBV7-9 and TRBJ2-1, with D possibly called TRBD1 or TRBD2 (5 bases each). This receptor was taken from a male donor with ankylosing spondylitis or in good health (not recorded which). The CDR3 DNA is TGTGCCAGCAGCCCCGGGACCGTCTCGAATGAGCAGTTCTTC. It translates to CASSPGTVSNEQFF.